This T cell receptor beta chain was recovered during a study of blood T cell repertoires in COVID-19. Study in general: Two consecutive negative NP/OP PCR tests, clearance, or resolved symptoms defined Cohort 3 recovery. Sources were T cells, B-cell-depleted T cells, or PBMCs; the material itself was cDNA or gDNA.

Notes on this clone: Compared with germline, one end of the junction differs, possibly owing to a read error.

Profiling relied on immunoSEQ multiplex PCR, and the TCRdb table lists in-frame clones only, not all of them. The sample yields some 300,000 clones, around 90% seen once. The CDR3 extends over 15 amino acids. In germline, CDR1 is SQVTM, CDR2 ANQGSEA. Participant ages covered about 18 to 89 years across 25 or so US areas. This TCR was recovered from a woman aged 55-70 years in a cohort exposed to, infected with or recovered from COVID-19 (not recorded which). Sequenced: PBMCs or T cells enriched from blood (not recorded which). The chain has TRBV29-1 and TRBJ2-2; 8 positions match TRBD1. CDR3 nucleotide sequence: TGCAGCGTTGAGGCGCAGGGGGCGAAGACCGGGGAGCTGTTTTTT. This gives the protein CSVEAQGAKTGELFF.